This entry lists 22 T cell receptor beta chains sequenced from one sample in a study of blood T cell repertoires in COVID-19. The method was immunoSEQ multiplex PCR; TCRdb's version includes in-frame clones alone and lacks a portion of them. The sample consists of over 250,000 clones, about 88% of them appearing once. The sequenced sample was PBMCs or T cells enriched from blood (not recorded which). All receptors come from a woman in her 50s who had recovered from COVID-19.

The CDR3 coding sequence is TGCGCCAGCAGCCGAGACCAAACCTACGAGCAGTACTTC. It specifies CASSRDQTYEQYF. This chain uses TRBV4-3 with TRBJ2-7; D is unclear. The CDR3 has 13 residues. Trimming took off 4 bases at V and 2 bases at J, with 9 bases between the two ends. The germline gives CDR1 LGHNA, CDR2 YSLEER.

The V gene is TRBV9, the J gene TRBJ1-1; TRBD1 is a possible D gene (5 bases). The ends were cut back, 6 bases at V and 5 bases at J, with 14 bases in the middle. This CDR3 spans 13 amino acids. CDR1 is SGDLS, CDR2 YYNGEE, per germline. CDR3 sequence: CASTSPKGTEAFF. The CDR3, as DNA: TGTGCCAGCACCTCCCCGAAGGGGACTGAAGCTTTCTTT.

V usage is TRBV7-2 and J usage is TRBJ1-4, with a tentative D call TRBD1 (6 bases). This CDR3 has 14 residues. Trimming took 5 bases from V and 5 from J, leaving 12 bases between them. The germline CDR1 and CDR2 sequences are SGHTA and FQGNSA. CDR3 amino acids: CASSPGHRNEKLFF. In DNA, the CDR3 is TGTGCCAGCAGCCCGGGACACCGCAATGAAAAACTGTTTTTT.

V is TRBV5-4 and J is TRBJ2-1, with 9 bases fitting TRBD1. J gave up 5 bases and V 0 bases, and 3 bases lay outside the gene matches. Germline-derived CDR1 and CDR2 are SGHNT and YYREEE (reference sequence). This CDR3 has 15 residues. The CDR3 sequence: CASSLGGQGNNEQFF. DNA for the CDR3: TGTGCCAGCAGCTTGGGTGGACAGGGGAACAATGAGCAGTTCTTC.

This clone came up once. The V gene is TRBV28, the J gene TRBJ2-7, with no clear D. V shed 8 bases and J shed 3 bases, with 5 bases lying between them. This CDR3 has 10 residues. The V gene's germline CDR1 is MDHEN and CDR2 SYDVKM. DNA of the CDR3: TGTGCCAGCGCAGACTACGAGCAGTACTTC. It specifies CASADYEQYF.

V gene TRBV7-9 combines with J gene TRBJ1-4; tentatively, D is TRBD1 (5 bases). This CDR3 has 14 amino acids. V lost 2 bases, J lost 4 bases, and 8 bases lay in between. CDR1 is SEHNR, CDR2 FQNEAQ, per germline (reference sequence). Here the CDR3 DNA reads TGTGCCAGCAGCTTACAGGGCATTAATGAAAAACTGTTTTTT. Translation gives CASSLQGINEKLFF.

This rearrangement joins TRBV2 to TRBJ1-3; 8 nucleotides match TRBD1. The CDR3 contains 15 residues. Germline assignment: CDR1 SNHLY and CDR2 FYNNEI. With 5 bases clipped from V and 0 bases from J, the junction kept 3 bases outside the gene matches. For the CDR3, the DNA is TGTGCCAGCAGTAACACAGGGGGCTCTGGAAACACCATATATTTT. Protein: CASSNTGGSGNTIYF.

The chain carries TRBV27 and TRBJ1-3; a possible D gene is TRBD1 (5 bases). The germline V and J ends were trimmed by 2 bases and 4 bases, with 15 bases remaining between them. From germline, CDR1 is MNHEY and CDR2 SMNVEV (reference sequence). The CDR3 spans 16 residues. CDR3 in DNA: TGTGCCAGCAGTTTAGGACCCCCCGGGGGGGGAAACACCATATATTTT. As protein: CASSLGPPGGGNTIYF.

The rearrangement links TRBV19 to TRBJ1-5; D not resolved. The ends were cut back, 2 bases at V and 4 bases at J, with 12 bases in the middle. CDR1 is LNHDA and CDR2 is SQIVND in the germline V gene (reference sequence). This CDR3 comprises 15 residues. The CDR3 loop is CASSILFAVNQPQHF. The CDR3, as DNA: TGTGCCAGTAGTATACTGTTCGCGGTAAATCAGCCCCAGCATTTT.

This clone occurred a few times. DNA for the CDR3: TGTGCCTGGAGTTTCAGGGAGGGGAGAGCAGATACGCAGTATTTT. Translating gives CAWSFREGRADTQYF. V and J are TRBV30 and TRBJ2-3, with 7 bases aligning to TRBD2. The CDR3 has 15 amino acids. The V gene's germline CDR1 is GTSNPN and CDR2 SVGIG (reference sequence). V lost 2 bases, J lost 4 bases, and 9 bases stayed unmatched.

V gene TRBV7-2 combines with J gene TRBJ1-2; no firm D call. V was cut by 3 bases and J by 0 bases, with 8 bases left in between. The CDR3 totals 14 residues. Looked up from germline, CDR1 is SGHTA and CDR2 is FQGNSA. Here the CDR3 reads CASSFSEANYGYTF. DNA for the CDR3: TGTGCCAGCAGCTTCTCAGAAGCTAACTATGGCTACACCTTC.

The chain employs TRBV14 and TRBJ1-2; possible D gene TRBD1, 6 bases. In germline, CDR1 is SGHDN, CDR2 FVKESK. The CDR3 sequence is 13 residues long. V was cut by 2 bases and J by 4 bases, with 8 bases left in between. The CDR3 protein is CASSQQGSYGYTF. The CDR3 DNA follows: TGTGCCAGCAGCCAACAGGGGTCCTATGGCTACACCTTC.

The V and J genes are TRBV28 and TRBJ2-6, with 11 bases fitting TRBD1. This CDR3 has 18 residues. Per the germline V gene, CDR1 is MDHEN and CDR2 is SYDVKM. The trim removed 8 bases at V and 1 base at J, leaving 10 bases unmatched. The CDR3: CASGRAGTGGSGANVLTF. In DNA, the CDR3 is TGTGCCAGCGGACGAGCCGGGACAGGGGGTTCTGGGGCCAACGTCCTGACTTTC.

As for this clone: Other nucleotide sequences from this sample produce the same CDR3. V and J are TRBV28 and TRBJ1-1; maybe TRBD1 (5 bases). The CDR3 contains 13 residues. Germline V gene data show CDR1 as MDHEN and CDR2 as SYDVKM. The V end lost 3 bases, the J end lost 5 bases, and 10 bases lay between the germline ends. The CDR3, as DNA: TGTGCCAGCAGTTTTAGGGGCGGAACTGAAGCTTTCTTT. Its protein product is CASSFRGGTEAFF.

This chain connects TRBV19 to TRBJ1-5, with D unclear. The germline gives CDR1 LNHDA, CDR2 SQIVND (reference sequence). The CDR3 consists of 13 residues. V was clipped by 3 bases and J by 7 bases, with 10 bases between them. CDR3 sequence reads: CASSIQRSQPQHF. For the CDR3, the DNA is TGTGCCAGTAGTATTCAGAGGTCGCAGCCCCAGCATTTT.

The J gene is TRBJ2-1, the V gene TRBV27; weak D call: TRBD2 (5 bases). CDR1 is MNHEY, CDR2 SMNVEV, per germline (reference sequence). The V and J ends lost 6 bases and 3 bases respectively, with 12 bases between them. The CDR3 runs to 14 residues. In DNA form, the CDR3 reads TGTGCCAGCAGCCCGGGAATGTTCTACAATGAGCAGTTCTTC. Translating it yields CASSPGMFYNEQFF.

V gene TRBV5-6 combines with J gene TRBJ1-1; 10 positions match TRBD1. The CDR3 has 18 residues. With 2 bases clipped from V and 7 bases from J, the junction kept 17 bases outside the gene matches. Germline lookup yields CDR1 SGHDT and CDR2 YYEEEE. The CDR3 protein is CASSFEGTGVVATREAFF. The CDR3 DNA is TGTGCCAGCAGCTTCGAAGGGACAGGGGTGGTCGCAACACGTGAAGCTTTCTTT.

This clone showed up just once. This chain joins TRBV2 and TRBJ1-5, with D maybe TRBD1 (5 bases). The CDR3 runs to 13 residues. The V gene's germline CDR1 is SNHLY and CDR2 FYNNEI. Deletions cut 7 bases from V and 4 bases from J, with 11 bases between. The CDR3 sequence: CASTSTVNQPQHF. CDR3 sequence (DNA): TGTGCCAGCACGTCGACAGTTAATCAGCCCCAGCATTTT.

CDR3 sequence (DNA): TGCAGCGTTGTCGGGACAGGGGGCGGTCAGCCCCAGCATTTT. Protein sequence: CSVVGTGGGQPQHF. J is TRBJ1-5 and V is TRBV29-1, with 12 bases matching TRBD1. The V gene end was trimmed by 4 bases and the J gene end by 6 bases; junction bases not matched to a gene: 4. This CDR3 is 14 amino acids long. The V gene's germline CDR1 is SQVTM and CDR2 ANQGSEA.

The genes are TRBV7-2 and TRBJ1-3, with TRBD1 as a possible D gene (6 bases). This CDR3 contains 15 residues. CDR1 and CDR2 from the germline V gene are SGHTA and FQGNSA. V was cut by 5 bases and J by 3 bases, with 14 bases left in between. The CDR3 sequence is CASSPHRAVGNTIYF. CDR3 coding DNA: TGTGCCAGCAGCCCCCACAGGGCGGTTGGAAACACCATATATTTT.

The chain combines TRBV21-1 with TRBJ2-7; the listed D gene, TRBD1, was not tested against the DNA. TRBV21-1 is recorded as a pseudogene. This CDR3 region has 15 residues. Here the CDR3 DNA reads TGTGCCAGCAGCATGGGGGGACAGGGGGCCGGCGAGCAGTACTTC. Translating it yields CASSMGGQGAGEQYF.

V is TRBV6-5 and J is TRBJ2-7, with 8 nucleotides matching TRBD1. The V segment lost 0 bases and the J segment 4 bases; nucleotides outside the gene matches: 8. Germline V lookup: CDR1 MNHEY, CDR2 SVGAGI. There are 16 residues in the CDR3. The CDR3 region has the DNA TGTGCCAGCAGTTACTCGTCCCAGGGGGCCGGGTACGAGCAGTACTTC. The encoded protein is CASSYSSQGAGYEQYF.